A selection of T cell receptor beta chains follows, all from one sample in a study of CD8 T cells in ankylosing spondylitis. TCRdb re-derived calls from the 5' RACE reads in MiXCR, one entry per CDR3 protein. Among about 440,000 distinct CDR3 sequences listed, about a sixth were seen once. The sample comprised blood, either unsorted or a sorted T cell fraction (not recorded which). The receptors come from a male donor with ankylosing spondylitis. The CDR3 runs from the conserved cysteine through the conserved F or W. The D gene is left open where the match is weak. Some rows mark clone size as missing; the rest say once, few, many or name a class of expanded clone.

v_gene	d_gene	abundance	j_gene	CDR3aa	CDR3nt
TRBV5-1	NA	few	TRBJ1-2	CASSLAAGIQLDGYTF	TGCGCCAGCAGCTTGGCGGCAGGGATCCAGTTGGATGGCTACACCTTC
TRBV6-1	TRBD2	NA	TRBJ2-7	CASTPSGGAYEQYF	TGTGCCAGCACCCCCTCGGGGGGGGCCTACGAGCAGTACTTC
TRBV4-3	TRBD1	many	TRBJ1-2	CASSQDRDRVGYGYTF	TGCGCCAGCAGCCAAGATCGGGACAGGGTGGGCTATGGCTACACCTTC
TRBV5-1	TRBD2	NA	TRBJ2-1	CASSLAPGLAGGNEQFF	TGCGCCAGCAGCTTGGCCCCAGGACTAGCGGGAGGTAATGAGCAGTTCTTC
TRBV25-1	NA	NA	TRBJ1-3	CASSVRNTIYF	TGTGCCAGCAGTGTGCGAAACACCATATATTTT
TRBV7-2	NA	few	TRBJ1-2	CASGIGSSSNGYTF	TGTGCCAGCGGAATAGGAAGCTCATCCAATGGCTACACCTTC
TRBV12-3/TRBV12-4	NA	few	TRBJ2-4	CASSLAPDGSIAKNIQYF	TGTGCCAGCAGTTTAGCCCCCGACGGGAGTATAGCCAAAAACATTCAGTACTTC
TRBV12-3/TRBV12-4	NA	NA	TRBJ2-5	CASSGRTTETQYF	TGTGCCAGCAGTGGACGGACGACGGAGACCCAGTACTTC
TRBV5-1	NA	NA	TRBJ2-2	CASRFTPGPGELFF	TGCGCCAGCAGGTTCACCCCGGGGCCCGGGGAGCTGTTTTTT
TRBV5-1	TRBD2	many	TRBJ2-1	CASSPSGSSYNEQFF	TGCGCCAGCAGCCCGAGCGGGAGTTCCTACAATGAGCAGTTCTTC
TRBV4-1	NA	NA	TRBJ1-5	CASSQDRRGPQHF	TGCGCCAGCAGCCAGGACCGGCGGGGGCCCCAGCATTTT
TRBV2	TRBD2	NA	TRBJ2-7	CASSVASGGYEQYF	TGTGCCAGCAGTGTCGCCTCGGGAGGCTACGAGCAGTACTTC
TRBV5-1	NA	many	TRBJ2-2	CASSLKDYRVLPGELFF	TGCGCCAGCAGCCTGAAGGACTACAGGGTCTTGCCCGGGGAGCTGTTTTTT
TRBV19	NA	NA	TRBJ1-2	CASSQEWDSFPYGYTF	TGTGCCAGTAGTCAGGAATGGGACTCATTCCCCTATGGCTACACCTTC
TRBV5-1	NA	many	TRBJ1-1	CASSLGTTNTEAFF	TGCGCCAGCAGCCTCGGGACAACGAACACTGAAGCTTTCTTT
TRBV20-1	TRBD2	NA	TRBJ2-5	CSAVRGAGGPGETQYF	TGCAGTGCGGTGCGGGGAGCGGGGGGGCCGGGTGAGACCCAGTACTTC
TRBV10-3	NA	few	TRBJ2-3	CATSGVSTDTQYF	TGTGCCACCTCGGGTGTTAGCACAGATACGCAGTATTTT
TRBV5-1	NA	NA	TRBJ2-6	CASSEDIGGGGANVLTF	TGCGCCAGCAGCGAGGACATTGGGGGAGGAGGGGCCAACGTCCTGACTTTC
TRBV7-2	NA	NA	TRBJ2-5	CASSPSRVKAETQYF	TGTGCCAGCAGCCCTAGTCGGGTCAAAGCGGAGACCCAGTACTTC
TRBV24-1	NA	NA	TRBJ2-1	CATSNRVDYNEQFF	TGTGCCACCAGTAACAGGGTGGACTACAATGAGCAGTTCTTC
TRBV20-1	TRBD2	few	TRBJ2-3	CSARGDYRSSTDTQYF	TGCAGTGCTAGGGGGGACTACCGCTCTAGCACAGATACGCAGTATTTT
TRBV12-3/TRBV12-4	NA	NA	TRBJ1-3	CASSQEGSWMGNTIYF	TGTGCCAGCAGCCAGGAAGGATCCTGGATGGGAAACACCATATATTTT
TRBV27	NA	many	TRBJ2-7	CASSSPLVSYEQYF	TGTGCCAGCAGTTCCCCCCTGGTGAGCTACGAGCAGTACTTC
TRBV9	NA	few	TRBJ1-1	CASSAQGRGDTEAFF	TGTGCCAGCAGCGCTCAGGGGAGAGGGGACACTGAAGCTTTCTTT
TRBV20-1	NA	NA	TRBJ1-2	CSASAGDIYGYTF	TGCAGTGCTAGCGCAGGGGACATCTATGGCTACACCTTC
TRBV11-3	TRBD1	NA	TRBJ2-2	CASTPTGGTNTGELFF	TGTGCCAGCACCCCGACAGGGGGTACGAACACCGGGGAGCTGTTTTTT
TRBV29-1	NA	NA	TRBJ1-1	CSGQEGTRTEAFF	TGCAGCGGACAGGAGGGAACTCGCACTGAAGCTTTCTTT
TRBV7-2	TRBD1	few	TRBJ2-2	CASSFRTGGTGELFF	TGTGCCAGCAGCTTTAGGACAGGGGGCACCGGGGAGCTGTTTTTT
TRBV4-1	TRBD1	NA	TRBJ1-1	CASSQGIRSTGANTEAFF	TGCGCCAGCAGCCAAGGTATTAGGTCGACAGGGGCGAACACTGAAGCTTTCTTT
TRBV3-1	TRBD2	few	TRBJ2-1	CASSRSTSGTPGEQFF	TGTGCCAGCAGCCGATCGACTAGCGGGACCCCCGGTGAGCAGTTCTTC
TRBV3-1	NA	few	TRBJ2-1	CASSHRGPSNNEQFF	TGTGCCAGCAGCCACCGGGGCCCCTCCAACAATGAGCAGTTCTTC
TRBV6-1	TRBD2	few	TRBJ2-1	CASSERAGTSGRAVYNEQFF	TGTGCCAGCAGTGAAAGGGCTGGGACTAGCGGGAGGGCAGTCTACAATGAGCAGTTCTTC
TRBV7-7	TRBD2	many	TRBJ2-3	CASSPGLATDTQYF	TGTGCCAGCAGCCCAGGACTAGCGACAGATACGCAGTATTTT
TRBV28	NA	NA	TRBJ2-7	CASSARDILAEQYF	TGTGCCAGCAGTGCCCGGGACATCCTAGCCGAGCAGTACTTC
TRBV4-1	NA	few	TRBJ1-2	CASSQDIGQGFGYTF	TGCGCCAGCAGCCAAGATATTGGCCAAGGATTTGGCTACACCTTC
TRBV5-1	NA	NA	TRBJ2-1	CASGKGGSSYNEQFF	TGCGCCAGCGGCAAGGGGGGCAGCTCCTACAATGAGCAGTTCTTC
TRBV6-2/TRBV6-3	NA	few	TRBJ2-1	CASNRGGQADERFF	TGTGCCAGCAACAGGGGAGGGCAGGCGGATGAGAGGTTCTTC
TRBV6-2/TRBV6-3	NA	NA	TRBJ2-2	CASRAGWDTGELFF	TGTGCCAGCAGGGCAGGCTGGGACACCGGGGAGCTGTTTTTT
TRBV14	TRBD2	few	TRBJ2-1	CASSQDPASGRTEQFF	TGTGCCAGCAGCCAAGATCCGGCTAGCGGGAGGACAGAGCAGTTCTTC
TRBV12-3/TRBV12-4	NA	NA	TRBJ2-7	CASSLEGGRVYEQYF	TGTGCCAGCAGTTTAGAGGGGGGCCGGGTATACGAGCAGTACTTC
TRBV5-1	NA	few	TRBJ2-3	CASSPGLASSTDTQYF	TGCGCCAGCAGCCCCGGACTGGCCTCTAGCACAGATACGCAGTATTTT
TRBV6-1	NA	NA	TRBJ2-7	CASRRHQGYEQYF	TGTGCCAGCAGGCGGCATCAGGGCTACGAGCAGTACTTC
TRBV6-5	NA	few	TRBJ1-6	CASSYENYNSPLHF	TGTGCCAGCAGTTACGAGAACTATAATTCACCCCTCCACTTT
TRBV20-1	TRBD2	NA	TRBJ2-1	CSAPGTAGGEQFF	TGCAGTGCTCCCGGGACGGCGGGGGGTGAGCAGTTCTTC
TRBV20-1	NA	NA	TRBJ1-6	CSARKQGYNSPLHF	TGCAGTGCTAGAAAACAGGGCTATAATTCACCCCTCCACTTT
TRBV7-2	NA	many	TRBJ2-1	CASSPGSVQFF	TGTGCCAGCAGCCCTGGCTCAGTCCAGTTCTTC
TRBV10-3	NA	many	TRBJ2-3	CAISDVGTADTQYF	TGTGCCATCAGTGACGTTGGGACGGCGGATACGCAGTATTTT
TRBV20-1	TRBD2	many	TRBJ2-7	CSARTSGIYEQYF	TGCAGTGCCAGGACTAGCGGAATCTACGAGCAGTACTTC
TRBV28	TRBD1	few	TRBJ1-5	CASSSGKDRSNQPQHF	TGTGCCAGCAGTTCCGGGAAGGACAGGAGTAATCAGCCCCAGCATTTT
TRBV12-3/TRBV12-4	TRBD1	NA	TRBJ1-2	CATSGQELYGYTF	TGTGCCACTTCGGGACAGGAACTCTATGGCTACACCTTC
TRBV15	NA	few	TRBJ2-1	CATSKRLADYNEQFF	TGTGCCACCAGCAAGCGTCTAGCTGATTACAATGAGCAGTTCTTC
TRBV20-1	TRBD1	few	TRBJ2-7	CSAGGRDRGSYEQYF	TGCAGTGCCGGGGGTCGGGACAGGGGCTCCTACGAGCAGTACTTC
TRBV5-1	TRBD2	few	TRBJ2-3	CASSTSSGSTDTQYF	TGCGCCAGCAGCACGTCTAGCGGAAGCACAGATACGCAGTATTTT